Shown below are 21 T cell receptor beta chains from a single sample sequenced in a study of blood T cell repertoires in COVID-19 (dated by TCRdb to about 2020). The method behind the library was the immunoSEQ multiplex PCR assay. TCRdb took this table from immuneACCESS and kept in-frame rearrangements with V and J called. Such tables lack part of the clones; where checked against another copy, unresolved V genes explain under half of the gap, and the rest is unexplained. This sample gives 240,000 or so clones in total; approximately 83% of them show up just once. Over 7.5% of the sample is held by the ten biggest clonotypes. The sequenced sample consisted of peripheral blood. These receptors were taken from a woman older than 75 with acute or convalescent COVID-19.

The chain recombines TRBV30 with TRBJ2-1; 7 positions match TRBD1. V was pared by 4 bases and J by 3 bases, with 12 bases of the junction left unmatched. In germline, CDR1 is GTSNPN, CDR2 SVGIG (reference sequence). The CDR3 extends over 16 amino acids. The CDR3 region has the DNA TGTGCCTGGAATCGGATCGCCGGGACAGTCTACAATGAGCAGTTCTTC. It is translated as CAWNRIAGTVYNEQFF.

The DNA of the CDR3 is TGTGCCAGCAGTGGGGACGCCGGGAGGGGCTACACCTTC. It translates to CASSGDAGRGYTF. The chain links TRBV2 to TRBJ1-2; a possible D gene is TRBD1 (5 bases). The germline CDR1 and CDR2 sequences are SNHLY and FYNNEI. The CDR3 consists of 13 residues. V lost 4 bases and J lost 8, with 14 bases in between.

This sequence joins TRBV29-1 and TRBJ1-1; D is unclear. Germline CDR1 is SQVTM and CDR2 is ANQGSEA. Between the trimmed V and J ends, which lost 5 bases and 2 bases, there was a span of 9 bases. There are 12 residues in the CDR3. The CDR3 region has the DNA TGCAGCGTTAAGTTGGCTAACACTGAAGCTTTCTTT. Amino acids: CSVKLANTEAFF.

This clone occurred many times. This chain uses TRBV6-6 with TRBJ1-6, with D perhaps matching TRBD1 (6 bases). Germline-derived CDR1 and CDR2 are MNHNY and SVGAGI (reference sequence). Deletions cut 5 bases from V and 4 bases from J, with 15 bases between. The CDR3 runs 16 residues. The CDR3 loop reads CASSPRGFGYNSPLHF. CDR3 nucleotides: TGTGCCAGCAGTCCCAGGGGATTTGGGTATAATTCACCCCTCCACTTT.

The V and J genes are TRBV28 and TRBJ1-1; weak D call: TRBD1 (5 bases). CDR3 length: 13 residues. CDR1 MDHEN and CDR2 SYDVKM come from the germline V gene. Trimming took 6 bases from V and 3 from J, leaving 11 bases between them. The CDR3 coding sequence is TGTGCCAGCAGCCCCGGGACTTACACTGAAGCTTTCTTT. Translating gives CASSPGTYTEAFF.

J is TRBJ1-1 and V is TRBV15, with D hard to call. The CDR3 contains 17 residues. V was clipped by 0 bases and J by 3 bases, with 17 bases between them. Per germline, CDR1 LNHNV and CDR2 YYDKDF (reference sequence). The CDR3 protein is CATSRDSGWLEDTEAFF. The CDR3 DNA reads TGTGCCACCAGCAGAGATTCAGGTTGGTTGGAGGACACTGAAGCTTTCTTT. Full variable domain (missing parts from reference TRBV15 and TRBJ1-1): DAMVIQNPRYQVTQFGKPVTLSCSQTLNHNVMYWYQQKSSQAPKLLFHYYDKDFNNEADTPDNFQSRRPNTSFCFLDIRSPGLGDTAMYLCATSRDSGWLEDTEAFFGQGTRLTVV.

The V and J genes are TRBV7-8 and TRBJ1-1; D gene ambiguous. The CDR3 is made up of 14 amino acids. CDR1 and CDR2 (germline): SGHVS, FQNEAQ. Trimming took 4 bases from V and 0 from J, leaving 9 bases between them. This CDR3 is CASSSEYLNTEAFF. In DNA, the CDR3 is TGTGCCAGCAGCTCGGAGTACTTGAACACTGAAGCTTTCTTT.

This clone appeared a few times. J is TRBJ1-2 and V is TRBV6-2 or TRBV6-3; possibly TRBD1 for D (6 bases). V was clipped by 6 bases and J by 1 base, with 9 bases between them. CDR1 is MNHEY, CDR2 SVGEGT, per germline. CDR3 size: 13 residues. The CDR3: CASSRRGNYGYTF. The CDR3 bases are TGTGCCAGCAGCCGCAGGGGTAACTATGGCTACACCTTC.

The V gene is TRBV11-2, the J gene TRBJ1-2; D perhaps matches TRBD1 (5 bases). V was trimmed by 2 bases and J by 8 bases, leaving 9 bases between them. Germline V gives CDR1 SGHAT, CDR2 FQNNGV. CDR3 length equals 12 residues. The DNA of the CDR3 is TGTGCCAGCAGCTTACTGGGGCTCGGCTACACCTTC. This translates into CASSLLGLGYTF.

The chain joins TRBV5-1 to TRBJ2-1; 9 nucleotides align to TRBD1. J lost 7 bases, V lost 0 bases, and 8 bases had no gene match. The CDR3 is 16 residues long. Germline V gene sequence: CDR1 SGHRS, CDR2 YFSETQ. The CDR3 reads CASSLAGQGFRNEQFF. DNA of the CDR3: TGCGCCAGCAGCTTGGCCGGACAGGGGTTCCGAAATGAGCAGTTCTTC.

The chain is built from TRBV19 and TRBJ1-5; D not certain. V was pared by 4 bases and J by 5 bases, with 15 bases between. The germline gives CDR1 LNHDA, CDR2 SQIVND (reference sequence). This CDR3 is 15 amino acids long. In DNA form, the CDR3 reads TGTGCCAGTAGTACCGGGAGCCGAGGCGATCAGCCCCAGCATTTT. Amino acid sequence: CASSTGSRGDQPQHF.

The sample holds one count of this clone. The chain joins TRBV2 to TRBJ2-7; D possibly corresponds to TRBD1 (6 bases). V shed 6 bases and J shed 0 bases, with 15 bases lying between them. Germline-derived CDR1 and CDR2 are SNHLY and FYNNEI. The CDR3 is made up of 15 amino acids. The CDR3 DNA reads TGTGCCAGCAGCGACACAGGGCTAAGCTCCTACGAGCAGTACTTC. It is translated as CASSDTGLSSYEQYF. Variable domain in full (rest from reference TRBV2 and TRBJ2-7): EPEVTQTPSHQVTQMGQEVILRCVPISNHLYFYWYRQILGQKVEFLVSFYNNEISEKSEIFDDQFSVERPDGSNFTLKIRSTKLEDSAMYFCASSDTGLSSYEQYFGPGTRLTVT.

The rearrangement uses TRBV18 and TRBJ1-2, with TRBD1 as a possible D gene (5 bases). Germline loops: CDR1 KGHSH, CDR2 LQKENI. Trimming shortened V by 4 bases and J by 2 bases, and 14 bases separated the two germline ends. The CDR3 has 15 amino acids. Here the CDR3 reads CASSQEWGANYGYTF. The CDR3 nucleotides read TGTGCCAGCTCACAGGAGTGGGGCGCGAACTATGGCTACACCTTC.

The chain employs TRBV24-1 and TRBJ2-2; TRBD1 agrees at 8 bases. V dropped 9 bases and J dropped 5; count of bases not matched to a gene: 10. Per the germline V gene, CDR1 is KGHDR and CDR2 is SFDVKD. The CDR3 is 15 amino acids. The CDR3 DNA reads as TGTGCCACCGGGGAATTGCAGGGGGCAACCGGGGAGCTGTTTTTT. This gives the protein CATGELQGATGELFF.

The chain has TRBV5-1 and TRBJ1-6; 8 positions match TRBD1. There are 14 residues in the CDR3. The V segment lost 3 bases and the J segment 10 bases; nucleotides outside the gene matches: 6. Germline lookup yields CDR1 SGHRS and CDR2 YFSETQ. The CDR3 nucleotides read TGCGCCAGCAGCTCCGACAGGGGTAAATCACCCCTCCACTTT. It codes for CASSSDRGKSPLHF. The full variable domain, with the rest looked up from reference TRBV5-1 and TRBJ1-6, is KAGVTQTPRYLIKTRGQQVTLSCSPISGHRSVSWYQQTPGQGLQFLFEYFSETQRNKGNFPGRFSGRQFSNSRSEMNVSTLELGDSALYLCASSSDRGKSPLHFGNGTRLTVT.

The CDR3 sequence: CASSPPGNPEQFF. The CDR3 bases are TGTGCCAGCTCACCACCTGGCAACCCTGAGCAGTTCTTC. The rearrangement uses TRBV18 and TRBJ2-1; D remains unclear. Germline CDR1 is KGHSH and CDR2 is LQKENI. V was shortened by 0 bases and J by 9 bases, with 9 bases between the two germline ends. CDR3 length: 13 residues.

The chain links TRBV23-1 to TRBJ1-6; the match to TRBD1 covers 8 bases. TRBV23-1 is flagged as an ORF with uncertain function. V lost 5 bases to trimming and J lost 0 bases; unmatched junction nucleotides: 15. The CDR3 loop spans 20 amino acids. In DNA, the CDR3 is TGCGCCAGCAGTTTCAGCGGGACAGGAGGCTCCGGCTCCTATAATTCACCCCTCCACTTT. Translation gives CASSFSGTGGSGSYNSPLHF.

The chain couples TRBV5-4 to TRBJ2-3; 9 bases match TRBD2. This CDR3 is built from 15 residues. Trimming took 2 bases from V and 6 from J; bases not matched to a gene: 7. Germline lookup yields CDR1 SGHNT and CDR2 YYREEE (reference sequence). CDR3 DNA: TGTGCCAGCAGCTTAAAGCGGGGGGTAAGGGATACGCAGTATTTT. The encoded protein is CASSLKRGVRDTQYF. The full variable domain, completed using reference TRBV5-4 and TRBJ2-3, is ETGVTQSPTHLIKTRGQQVTLRCSSQSGHNTVSWYQQALGQGPQFIFQYYREEENGRGNFPPRFSGLQFPNYSSELNVNALELDDSALYLCASSLKRGVRDTQYFGPGTRLTVL.

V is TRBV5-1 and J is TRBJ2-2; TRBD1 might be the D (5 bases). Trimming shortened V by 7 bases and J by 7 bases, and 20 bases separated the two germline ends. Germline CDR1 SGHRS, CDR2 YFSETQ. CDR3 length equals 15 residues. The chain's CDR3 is CASRWSREGYGELFF. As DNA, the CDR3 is TGCGCCAGCCGGTGGAGCAGGGAAGGTTACGGGGAGCTGTTTTTT.

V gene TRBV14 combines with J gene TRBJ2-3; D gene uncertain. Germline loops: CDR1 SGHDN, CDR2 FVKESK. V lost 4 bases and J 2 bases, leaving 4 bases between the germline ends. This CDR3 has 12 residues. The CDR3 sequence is CASSPFTDTQYF. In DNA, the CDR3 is TGTGCCAGCAGCCCATTCACAGATACGCAGTATTTT.

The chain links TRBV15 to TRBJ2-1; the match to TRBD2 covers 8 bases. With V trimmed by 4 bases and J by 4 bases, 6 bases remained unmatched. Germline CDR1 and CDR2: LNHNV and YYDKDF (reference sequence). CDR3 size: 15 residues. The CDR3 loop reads CATSILAGKYNEQFF. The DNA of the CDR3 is TGTGCCACCAGCATTTTAGCGGGGAAGTACAATGAGCAGTTCTTC.